What follows are 25 T cell receptor beta chains derived from one specimen sequenced in a study of Ad26.COV2.S vaccination and SARS-CoV-2 variants. Measured with immunoSEQ multiplex PCR; TCRdb has only the in-frame clones, and not every one. The top ten hold 3.9% of the sample, which has 300,000 to 450,000 clones, roughly nine tenths seen once. The starting material was peripheral blood, obtained after recovery from COVID-19. The source is a human donor who had recovered from COVID-19.

The rearrangement links TRBV5-6 to TRBJ1-1, with D hard to call. The V gene lost 4 bases and the J gene lost 0 bases, with 7 bases spanning the gap. This CDR3 has 13 amino acids. Germline-derived CDR1 and CDR2 are SGHDT and YYEEEE. CDR3 region: CASSGGMNTEAFF. Here the CDR3 DNA reads TGTGCCAGCAGCGGAGGGATGAACACTGAAGCTTTCTTT.

This clone is a singleton in its sample. The genes are TRBV5-1 and TRBJ2-1; 9 bases line up with TRBD2. In germline, CDR1 is SGHRS, CDR2 YFSETQ. Germline trimming cut 3 bases from V and 10 bases from J; bases unmatched to any gene: 8. This CDR3 contains 14 residues. CDR3 in amino acids: CASSSSGGSVEQFF. Here the CDR3 DNA reads TGCGCCAGCAGCTCCAGCGGGGGGTCCGTCGAGCAGTTCTTC. The full variable domain, its missing parts supplied by reference TRBV5-1 and TRBJ2-1, is KAGVTQTPRYLIKTRGQQVTLSCSPISGHRSVSWYQQTPGQGLQFLFEYFSETQRNKGNFPGRFSGRQFSNSRSEMNVSTLELGDSALYLCASSSSGGSVEQFFGPGTRLTVL.

The J gene is TRBJ2-1, the V gene TRBV9; weak D call: TRBD2 (5 bases). V lost 3 bases, J lost 0 bases, and 16 bases lay in between. The CDR3 spans 17 residues. Germline CDR1 SGDLS, CDR2 YYNGEE. In DNA form, the CDR3 reads TGTGCCAGCAGCGAACCCTTAGGGAGAAGCTCCTACAATGAGCAGTTCTTC. This sequence encodes CASSEPLGRSSYNEQFF.

This sequence joins TRBV6-2 or TRBV6-3 and TRBJ1-1; the D is unclear. V was trimmed by 2 bases and J by 6 bases, leaving 10 bases between them. CDR3 length: 13 amino acids. Germline V gives CDR1 MNHEY, CDR2 SVGEGT. The CDR3 DNA follows: TGTGCCAGCAGTTACAGGGATCGGGCTGAAGCTTTCTTT. The encoded protein is CASSYRDRAEAFF.

The V and J genes are TRBV10-3 and TRBJ2-7; 7 nucleotides line up with TRBD1. The germline V gene has CDR1 ENHRY and CDR2 SYGVKD. The CDR3 has 14 residues. V gave up 6 bases and J gave up 2 bases; unmatched junction bases: 7. The CDR3 sequence is CAIRSGTATYEQYF. The CDR3 nucleotides read TGTGCCATCAGATCCGGGACAGCAACCTACGAGCAGTACTTC.

A few counts support this clone. The chain joins TRBV19 to TRBJ1-5; D uncertain. The CDR3 totals 14 residues. V gave up 6 bases and J gave up 1 base, with 10 bases separating them. Germline CDR1 reads LNHDA; CDR2 reads SQIVND (reference sequence). The CDR3: CASRHSASNQPQHF. The DNA for the CDR3 is TGTGCCAGTAGGCATTCTGCGAGCAATCAGCCCCAGCATTTT.

The rearrangement joins TRBV27 to TRBJ1-5, with TRBD1 matching 7 bases. The CDR3 sequence is 17 residues long. Germline V gives CDR1 MNHEY, CDR2 SMNVEV (reference sequence). V was pared by 2 bases and J by 5 bases, with 12 bases of the junction left unmatched. The CDR3 sequence: CASSLRGTASAYQPQHF. Written as DNA, the CDR3 is TGTGCCAGCAGTTTAAGGGGGACAGCTAGTGCGTATCAGCCCCAGCATTTT.

The genes are TRBV5-1 and TRBJ2-7; 12 positions agree with TRBD1. This CDR3 is 14 amino acids long. V trimming: 4 bases; J trimming: 7 bases; junction bases outside the gene matches: 6. Germline CDR1 reads SGHRS; CDR2 reads YFSETQ. CDR3 DNA: TGCGCCAGCAGCCCGGGACAGGGGGCAGTTGAGCAGTACTTC. Encoded protein: CASSPGQGAVEQYF.

This chain uses TRBV6-5 with TRBJ1-5; the D gene is possibly TRBD1 (6 bases). Trimming shortened V by 4 bases and J by 7 bases, and 14 bases separated the two germline ends. Germline V gene lookup returns CDR1 MNHEY and CDR2 SVGAGI. The CDR3 runs to 14 residues. CDR3: CASSSLRDTQPQHF. For the CDR3, the DNA is TGTGCCAGCAGTTCCCTACGGGACACCCAGCCCCAGCATTTT.

The rearrangement links TRBV4-1 to TRBJ1-1; D possibly corresponds to TRBD1 (5 bases). The V and J ends lost 1 base and 0 bases respectively, with 18 bases between them. Looked up from germline, CDR1 is MGHRA and CDR2 is YSYEKL. CDR3 length equals 18 residues. The CDR3 here is CASSQVGGRGRMNTEAFF. The CDR3 DNA is TGCGCCAGCAGCCAAGTAGGAGGGAGGGGAAGGATGAACACTGAAGCTTTCTTT.

The chain links TRBV27 to TRBJ1-3; D is unclear. CDR3 length: 18 amino acids. Germline assignment: CDR1 MNHEY and CDR2 SMNVEV (reference sequence). V was cut by 3 bases and J by 0 bases, with 18 bases left in between. This CDR3 is CASSFIPPEENSGNTIYF. DNA of the CDR3: TGTGCCAGCAGTTTTATCCCCCCGGAGGAGAACTCTGGAAACACCATATATTTT.

The chain has TRBV9 and TRBJ1-1, with D hard to call. This CDR3 is 15 amino acids long. Trimming removed 0 bases at V and 0 bases at J, with 9 bases between. Per the germline V gene, CDR1 is SGDLS and CDR2 is YYNGEE. CDR3 in amino acids: CASSVAETMNTEAFF. The CDR3 nucleotides are TGTGCCAGCAGCGTAGCTGAGACAATGAACACTGAAGCTTTCTTT.

This rearrangement joins TRBV19 to TRBJ1-1; the match to TRBD1 covers 8 bases. V gave up 4 bases and J gave up 4 bases; unmatched junction bases: 11. Germline assignment: CDR1 LNHDA and CDR2 SQIVND (reference sequence). This CDR3 is 16 amino acids long. The DNA of the CDR3 is TGTGCCAGTAGTACGGACAGGGACTATGGTGGCACTGAAGCTTTCTTT. Its translation is CASSTDRDYGGTEAFF.

About this clone: Other nucleotide sequences in the sample specify the same CDR3. The chain recombines TRBV18 with TRBJ1-2; D is unclear. The CDR3 sequence is 14 residues long. Trimming took off 6 bases at V and 7 bases at J, with 18 bases between the two ends. CDR1 and CDR2 (germline): KGHSH, LQKENI. The CDR3 bases are TGTGCCAGCTCCCCAGTTTTCAGAGGGTCTGGCTACACCTTC. Its translation: CASSPVFRGSGYTF.

V usage is TRBV5-8 and J usage is TRBJ1-6; 9 bases line up with TRBD1. Per germline, CDR1 SGHTS and CDR2 YDEGEE. J was trimmed by 7 bases and V by 0 bases; bases with no gene match: 2. The CDR3 has 15 amino acids. CDR3 amino acids: CASSLGGQGNSPLHF. The CDR3 coding sequence is TGTGCCAGCAGCTTGGGCGGACAGGGGAATTCACCCCTCCACTTT.

The CDR3 sequence is CASSPLRNGHDSYNEQFF. DNA of the CDR3: TGTGCCAGCAGCCCCCTCAGGAACGGGCACGACTCCTACAATGAGCAGTTCTTC. V is TRBV13 and J is TRBJ2-1; D ambiguous. Trimming shortened V by 5 bases and J by 0 bases, and 20 bases separated the two germline ends. The CDR3 totals 18 residues. CDR1 is PRHDT, CDR2 FYEKMQ, per germline (reference sequence).

Points on this clone: Other nucleotide sequences in the sample specify the same CDR3. The genes are TRBV9 and TRBJ1-3; a weak D match, TRBD1 (5 bases). V was cut by 0 bases and J by 2 bases, with 6 bases left in between. The CDR3 covers 14 residues. Per germline, CDR1 SGDLS and CDR2 YYNGEE. This CDR3 is CASSVEGAGNTIYF. CDR3 nucleotide sequence: TGTGCCAGCAGCGTAGAAGGGGCTGGAAACACCATATATTTT.

The gene calls are TRBV27 and TRBJ1-5, with 9 bases lining up with TRBD1. Germline V lookup: CDR1 MNHEY, CDR2 SMNVEV (reference sequence). The length of the CDR3 is 15 residues. The V and J ends lost 6 bases and 1 base, in that order; junction bases with no gene match: 4. CDR3 DNA sequence: TGTGCCAGCAGCATCGGGACAGGGAGCAATCAGCCCCAGCATTTT. It specifies CASSIGTGSNQPQHF.

The rearrangement uses TRBV2 and TRBJ2-5, with 8 bases that match TRBD2. Trimming removed 4 bases from V and 4 bases from J; junction bases left unmatched: 5. Looked up from germline, CDR1 is SNHLY and CDR2 is FYNNEI. This CDR3 spans 14 amino acids. The CDR3 sequence: CASSARGGLETQYF. The CDR3 coding sequence is TGTGCCAGCAGTGCTCGGGGGGGACTAGAGACCCAGTACTTC.

The genes are TRBV6-6 and TRBJ1-1; D not resolved. Germline CDR1 MNHNY, CDR2 SVGAGI (reference sequence). The CDR3 is 14 residues long. The V end lost 0 bases, the J end lost 7 bases, and 12 bases lay between the germline ends. CDR3 sequence reads: CASSYSEEAGEAFF. CDR3 DNA: TGTGCCAGCAGTTACTCGGAGGAGGCAGGTGAAGCTTTCTTT.

The rearrangement uses TRBV5-1 and TRBJ2-1; 7 bases line up with TRBD1. J lost 4 bases, V lost 0 bases, and 4 bases had no gene match. CDR1 is SGHRS, CDR2 YFSETQ, per germline. The CDR3 totals 15 residues. Here the CDR3 reads CASSLDRGIYNEQFF. In nucleotides, the CDR3 is TGCGCCAGCAGCTTGGACAGGGGAATATACAATGAGCAGTTCTTC.

The genes are TRBV5-1 and TRBJ2-6, with 8 bases lining up with TRBD1. V shed 4 bases and J 5 bases; nucleotides not matched to a gene: 11. Germline V gives CDR1 SGHRS, CDR2 YFSETQ. CDR3 length: 17 amino acids. DNA of the CDR3: TGCGCCAGCAGCCAGCCTCTTAGACAGGGGTGGGCCAACGTCCTGACTTTC. Encoded protein: CASSQPLRQGWANVLTF. The full variable domain, rest sourced from reference TRBV5-1 and TRBJ2-6, is KAGVTQTPRYLIKTRGQQVTLSCSPISGHRSVSWYQQTPGQGLQFLFEYFSETQRNKGNFPGRFSGRQFSNSRSEMNVSTLELGDSALYLCASSQPLRQGWANVLTFGAGSRLTVL.

The chain employs TRBV6-5 and TRBJ1-2; 9 nucleotides match TRBD1. CDR1 is MNHEY, CDR2 SVGAGI, per germline. V lost 0 bases and J lost 8; bases outside the gene matches: 7. This CDR3 has 15 amino acids. The CDR3 loop is CASSYSDRGLEGYTF. The CDR3 bases are TGTGCCAGCAGTTACTCGGACAGGGGACTCGAGGGCTACACCTTC.

The chain carries TRBV7-2 and TRBJ1-2, with D uncertain. There are 15 residues in the CDR3. Trimming left V 5 bases short and J 4 bases short, with 17 bases between. Germline lookup yields CDR1 SGHTA and CDR2 FQGNSA. CDR3 region: CASSPAEGVGYGYTF. The CDR3 nucleotides are TGTGCCAGCAGCCCAGCGGAGGGAGTGGGCTATGGCTACACCTTC.

The genes are TRBV4-1 and TRBJ2-2; D gene uncertain. The length of the CDR3 is 14 residues. The V and J ends lost 1 base and 6 bases respectively, with 9 bases between them. Germline V CDR1 and CDR2: MGHRA, YSYEKL. CDR3 protein: CASSQVLAPGELFF. The CDR3 DNA sequence: TGCGCCAGCAGCCAAGTTCTGGCGCCCGGGGAGCTGTTTTTT.